This T cell receptor delta chain was obtained from a study of fetal and pediatric gammadelta thymocytes (dated by TCRdb to between 2021 and 2023). Background on the whole study: To strengthen a single-cell study of gammadelta thymocyte development, the researchers used bulk gammadelta thymocyte repertoires that mixed previously published data with newly generated, unpublished data. The set of bulk gammadelta thymocyte repertoires included roughly ten subjects in total: 3 fetal thymus donors and 7 pediatric thymus donors. Unpublished data were combined with previously published data (refs 27,28) to make up the bulk gammadelta thymocyte repertoires. Bulk TCR repertoire data were added to increase subject numbers and strengthen the CDR3 publicity analysis. Results the study describes overall, beyond this receptor: Compared with post-natal repertoires, fetal gammadelta thymocyte repertoires were previously reported to be enriched for TRDV2, TRGV8 and TRGV9 usage, low N additions and public CDR3s.

Sequencer: Illumina MiSeq. The paper's processing steps were these. To analyze publicity, the Vgamma9Vdelta2 and nonVgamma9Vdelta2 bulk CDR3 files from each subject were merged so that every subject had one combined repertoire. CDR3 publicity was given a score from 0 to 19 by checking each amino acid sequence across 9 single-cell datasets and 9 to 10 bulk repertoires with base R and dplyr. Public reads were reanalyzed in TCRdb with CATT, and rows carrying the same DNA were merged afterwards. What appears here as the V and J calls and clone size reflects TCRdb's work, not the paper's. Recorded for this sample are about 1,500 delta-chain clones; over 12% of them occurred a single time. The top ten constitute 6% to 7% of the sample. Thymocytes were stained with Zombie NIR viability dye and antibodies against CD3 (UCHT1), TCRgammadelta (11F2), TCRVgamma9 (IMMU360) and TCRVdelta2 (IMMU389). Bulk TRD and TRG CDR3 repertoires were produced separately from sorted Vgamma9Vdelta2 and nonVgamma9Vdelta2 gammadelta thymocytes taken from human fetal and pediatric thymuses. Children undergoing cardiac surgery in Belgium were the source of the pediatric thymus tissue. The ages of the pediatric thymus donors in the study ranged between roughly 1 and 12 years. Thymic cell suspensions from fetal and post-natal thymuses were prepared as previously described. Vgamma9Vdelta2 thymocytes were sorted as CD3+ gammadeltaTCR+ Vgamma9+ Vdelta2+ cells. Cells were sorted on a FACS Aria III cell sorter (BD Biosciences).

Including the terminal cysteine and phenylalanine, the CDR3 comprises 22 residues. This entry keeps only the CDR3 DNA: 66 bases, framed from base 1. CDR1 and CDR2 are read off the germline V gene as GEAIGNYY and EKD. V is trimmed back by 0 bases and J by 0 bases, and the junction contains 13 bases that no gene match accounts for. As to this clone: Its antigen is still unknown. No base-level quality is on record; no much larger clone is a single base apart.

The specimen was Vgamma9Vdelta2 gamma-delta T cells from the thymus. In the paper's terms, the cell subset or site label means: sorted CD3+gammadeltaTCR+Vgamma9+Vdelta2+ thymocytes. The TCR sequence derives from a child who underwent cardiac surgery and was recorded as healthy. Recombination joined TRDV2 with TRDJ3; 10 nucleotides in the junction match TRDD3. The DNA sequence is TGTGCCTGTGACACCCTTCCGCGTACTGGGGGATTTAGCTCCTGGGACACCCGACAGATGTTTTTC. It specifies CACDTLPRTGGFSSWDTRQMFF.